The 10 T cell receptor beta chains given below trace back to one sample, sequenced in a study of T cells after yellow fever vaccination. TCRdb itself ran the 5' RACE reads through MiXCR, one entry per CDR3 protein. The table shows a few hundred thousand distinct CDR3 sequences, with about 19% occurring only once. The sequenced sample was PBMCs, obtained 15 days after the yellow fever booster vaccination. The receptor source for this set is a young man who received the YFV17D yellow fever vaccine.

This clonotype occurred a few times. This sequence joins TRBV19 and TRBJ2-7; D may correspond to TRBD1 or TRBD2 (6 bases each). The CDR3 extends over 15 amino acids. Germline V gives CDR1 LNHDA, CDR2 SQIVND (reference sequence). V gave up 6 bases and J gave up 1 base, with 16 bases separating them. CDR3 nucleotides: TGTGCCAGTAGGTATGGGGGGCCAGGGTCCTACGAGCAGTACTTC. It specifies CASRYGGPGSYEQYF.

This clonotype was detected only a few times. The rearrangement joins TRBV12-3 or TRBV12-4 to TRBJ2-1, with a tentative D call TRBD2 (6 bases). Trimming pared 6 bases from V and 7 bases from J, leaving 13 bases between. The CDR3 loop spans 13 amino acids. The CDR3 loop is CASRPSVGNEQFF. The CDR3 region has the DNA TGTGCCAGCAGGCCTAGCGTGGGAAATGAGCAGTTCTTC.

This clonotype occurred a few times. The chain uses TRBV7-9 and TRBJ1-2, with a possible D match to TRBD1 (6 bases). The V gene's germline CDR1 is SEHNR and CDR2 FQNEAQ (reference sequence). V lost 3 bases and J lost 8, with 10 bases in between. This CDR3 has 12 amino acids. The CDR3 DNA follows: TGTGCCAGCAGCTTCCAGGGGACCGGCTACACCTTC. Translating it yields CASSFQGTGYTF. Using reference TRBV7-9 and TRBJ1-2 for the parts outside the CDR3, the full variable domain is DTGVSQNPRHKITKRGQNVTFRCDPISEHNRLYWYRQTLGQGPEFLTYFQNEAQLEKSRLLSDRFSAERPKGSFSTLEIQRTEQGDSAMYLCASSFQGTGYTFGSGTRLTVV.

Turning to this clonotype: Compared with germline, one end of the junction differs, possibly owing to a read error. The rearrangement joins TRBV7-8 to TRBJ2-5; 12 bases are a match to TRBD2. Germline values: CDR1 SGHVS, CDR2 FQNEAQ. The CDR3 covers 18 residues. CDR3 loop: CAGSLRLAGGPFEETQYF. CDR3 nucleotides: TGTGCCGGCAGCTTACGGCTAGCGGGAGGGCCTTTTGAAGAGACCCAGTACTTC.

The chain combines TRBV20-1 with TRBJ2-2, with 8 positions matching TRBD2. CDR3 length: 16 residues. From germline, CDR1 is DFQATT and CDR2 SNEGSKA (reference sequence). V lost 0 bases and J lost 3; bases outside the gene matches: 6. The CDR3 bases are TGCAGTGCTAGAGATAGTAGCGGGACCCACACCGGGGAGCTGTTTTTT. It codes for CSARDSSGTHTGELFF.

V and J are TRBV5-6 and TRBJ2-7; TRBD1 or TRBD2 may be the D gene (6 bases each). V lost 5 bases, J lost 12 bases, and 27 bases lay in between. This CDR3 contains 15 residues. CDR1 and CDR2 (germline): SGHDT, YYEEEE. The CDR3 DNA reads TGTGCCAGCAGTCCTCACGACGGGAGCCTCCCCAGGGGGTACTTC. This encodes CASSPHDGSLPRGYF.

This clonotype has more than one count but fewer than ten. The CDR3 coding sequence is TGTGCCAGCAGCTTCGATAGCAGCTACGAGCAGTACTTC. It is translated as CASSFDSSYEQYF. The gene calls are TRBV7-7 and TRBJ2-7; no definite D call. The CDR3 is made up of 13 amino acids. The germline gives CDR1 SSHAT, CDR2 FNYEAQ (reference sequence). V lost 3 bases and J 3 bases, leaving 9 bases between the germline ends.

This chain uses TRBV20-1 with TRBJ2-7; D not resolved. Per the germline V gene, CDR1 is DFQATT and CDR2 is SNEGSKA (reference sequence). CDR3 size: 13 residues. Trimming removed 6 bases at V and 0 bases at J, with 12 bases between. The CDR3 protein is CSARLGLSYEQYF. DNA of the CDR3: TGCAGTGCCAGACTTGGGCTCTCCTACGAGCAGTACTTC.

The rearrangement joins TRBV12-3 or TRBV12-4 to TRBJ1-1; 7 nucleotides align to TRBD1. The CDR3 totals 15 residues. The J segment lost 0 bases and the V segment lost 5 bases, leaving 6 bases of the junction unmatched. The CDR3 DNA reads TGTGCCAGCAGTGAAAGGGACAGCATGAACACTGAAGCTTTCTTT. Protein sequence: CASSERDSMNTEAFF.

This clonotype showed up just a few times. The rearrangement links TRBV28 to TRBJ2-3; the D is unclear. The germline V gene has CDR1 MDHEN and CDR2 SYDVKM. The CDR3 totals 15 residues. Trimming removed 7 bases from V and 2 bases from J, with 16 bases in between. In DNA form, the CDR3 reads TGTGCCAGCACCCCCGAGGTCTTCTTCACAGATACGCAGTATTTT. As protein: CASTPEVFFTDTQYF.